This record looks at one TCR beta chain sequence and its context. Combining a sample-barcoded 5' primer with a J-beta primer mix, a second PCR ran for about 6 to 12 cycles. A single record per CDR3 protein comes from TCRdb applying MiXCR to the 5' RACE reads. The top ten hold 3% of the sample, which has around 780,000 distinct CDR3 sequences, under 30% seen once. The entry originates in a study of blood T cells in healthy people across ages. V lost 2 bases, J lost 4 bases, and 8 bases lay in between. The V gene's germline CDR1 is LGHNA and CDR2 YNFKEQ. The CDR3 has 13 amino acids. This sample also belongs to another study, concerning T cells of mothers and their children.

Sequenced material: blood. The gene calls are TRBV4-2 and TRBJ2-5; D may be TRBD2 (6 bases). The sequence was obtained from a boy aged 5-17 years in good health. CDR3 in amino acids: CASSQRETETQYF. The CDR3, as DNA: TGTGCCAGCAGCCAACGGGAGACAGAGACCCAGTACTTC.